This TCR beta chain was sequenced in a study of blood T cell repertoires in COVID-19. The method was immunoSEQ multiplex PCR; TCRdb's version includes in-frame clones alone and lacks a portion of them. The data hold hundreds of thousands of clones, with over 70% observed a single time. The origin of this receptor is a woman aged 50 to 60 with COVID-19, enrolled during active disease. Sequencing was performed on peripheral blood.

CDR3 sequence: CASSTHARQGGYTF. The CDR3 DNA reads as TGTGCCAGTAGTACACACGCTCGACAGGGGGGCTACACCTTC. This sequence joins TRBV19 and TRBJ1-2, with TRBD1 identical over 8 bases. The V and J ends lost 4 bases and 8 bases, in that order; junction bases with no gene match: 9. Germline CDR1 is LNHDA and CDR2 is SQIVND (reference sequence). This CDR3 contains 14 residues.